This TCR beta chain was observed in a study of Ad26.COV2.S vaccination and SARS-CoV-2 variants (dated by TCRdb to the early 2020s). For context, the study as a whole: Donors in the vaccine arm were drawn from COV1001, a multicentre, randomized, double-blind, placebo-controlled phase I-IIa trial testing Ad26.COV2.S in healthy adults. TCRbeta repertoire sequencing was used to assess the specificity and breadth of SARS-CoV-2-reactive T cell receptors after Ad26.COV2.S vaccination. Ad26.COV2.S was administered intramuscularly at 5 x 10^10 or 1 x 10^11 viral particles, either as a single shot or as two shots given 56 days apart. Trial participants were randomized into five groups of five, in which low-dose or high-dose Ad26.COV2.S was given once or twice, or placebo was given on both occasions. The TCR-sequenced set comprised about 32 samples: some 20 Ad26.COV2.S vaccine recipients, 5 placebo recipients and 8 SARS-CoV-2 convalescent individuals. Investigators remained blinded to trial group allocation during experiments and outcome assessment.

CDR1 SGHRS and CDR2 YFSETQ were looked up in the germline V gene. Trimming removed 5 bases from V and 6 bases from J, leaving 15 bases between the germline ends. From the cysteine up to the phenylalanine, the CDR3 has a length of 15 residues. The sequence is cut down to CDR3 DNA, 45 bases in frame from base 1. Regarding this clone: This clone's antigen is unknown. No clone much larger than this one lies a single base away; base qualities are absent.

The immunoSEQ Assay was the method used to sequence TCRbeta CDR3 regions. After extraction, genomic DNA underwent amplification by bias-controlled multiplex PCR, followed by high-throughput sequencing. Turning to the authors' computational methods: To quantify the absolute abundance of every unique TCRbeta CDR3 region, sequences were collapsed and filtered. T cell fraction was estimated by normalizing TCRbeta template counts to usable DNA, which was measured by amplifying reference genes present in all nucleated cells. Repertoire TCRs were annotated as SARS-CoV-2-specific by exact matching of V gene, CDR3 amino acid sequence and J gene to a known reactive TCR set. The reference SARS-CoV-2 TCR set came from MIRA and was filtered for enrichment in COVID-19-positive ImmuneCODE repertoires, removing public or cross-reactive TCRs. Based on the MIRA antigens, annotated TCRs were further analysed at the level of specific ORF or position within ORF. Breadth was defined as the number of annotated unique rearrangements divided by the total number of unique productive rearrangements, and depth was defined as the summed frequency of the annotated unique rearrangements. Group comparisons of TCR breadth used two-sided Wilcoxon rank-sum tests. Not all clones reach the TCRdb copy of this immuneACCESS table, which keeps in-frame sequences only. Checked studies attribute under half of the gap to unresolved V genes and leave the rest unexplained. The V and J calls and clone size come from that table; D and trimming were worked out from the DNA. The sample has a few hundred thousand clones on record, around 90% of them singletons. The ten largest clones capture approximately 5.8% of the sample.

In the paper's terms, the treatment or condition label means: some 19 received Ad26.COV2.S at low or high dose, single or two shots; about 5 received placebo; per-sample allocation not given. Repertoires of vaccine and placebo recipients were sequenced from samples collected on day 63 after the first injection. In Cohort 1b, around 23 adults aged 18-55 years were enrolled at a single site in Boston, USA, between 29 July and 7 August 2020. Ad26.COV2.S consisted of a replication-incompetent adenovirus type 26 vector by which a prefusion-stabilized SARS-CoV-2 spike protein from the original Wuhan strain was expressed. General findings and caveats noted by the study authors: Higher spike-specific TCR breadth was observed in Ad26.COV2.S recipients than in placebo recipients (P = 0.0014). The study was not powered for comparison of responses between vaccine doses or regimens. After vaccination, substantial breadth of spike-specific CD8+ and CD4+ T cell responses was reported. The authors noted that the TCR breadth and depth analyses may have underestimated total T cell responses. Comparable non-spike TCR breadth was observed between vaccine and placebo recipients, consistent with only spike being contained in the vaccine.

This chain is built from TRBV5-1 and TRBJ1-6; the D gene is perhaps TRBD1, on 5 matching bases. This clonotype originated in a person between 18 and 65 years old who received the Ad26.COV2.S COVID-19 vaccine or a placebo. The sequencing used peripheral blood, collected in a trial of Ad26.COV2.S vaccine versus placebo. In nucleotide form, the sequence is TGCGCCAGCAGATCGGGGGTCGAGGCTAATTCACCCCTCCACTTT. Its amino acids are CASRSGVEANSPLHF.